This passage covers 26 T cell receptor beta chains from one sample sequenced in a study of patients and donors after allogeneic stem cell transplantation. TCRdb re-called the RT-PCR reads through MiXCR, storing one row per CDR3 protein. This sample has about a million distinct CDR3 sequences, with approximately 19% found just once. Sequencing was done on a sample of blood, either unsorted or a sorted T cell fraction (not recorded which). Every receptor here comes from a human donor who was either an allogeneic HSCT recipient or a stem cell or donor lymphocyte infusion donor (not recorded which). It is not recorded whose cells these are; they may come from a transplant donor.

This clonotype was recorded many times. The rearrangement links TRBV29-1 to TRBJ2-1; TRBD2 agrees at 11 bases. The CDR3 totals 14 residues. In germline, CDR1 is SQVTM, CDR2 ANQGSEA. Unmatched junction bases numbered 7, after V lost 6 bases and J lost 6 bases. CDR3 DNA: TGCAGCGTCGCCCCTAGCGGGAGGTTCAATGAGCAGTTCTTC. It yields the protein CSVAPSGRFNEQFF.

This clonotype was found a few times. The chain employs TRBV29-1 and TRBJ2-7; 8 nucleotides align to TRBD2. Trimming removed 3 bases from V and 9 bases from J; junction bases left unmatched: 7. The CDR3 sequence is 12 residues long. Germline values: CDR1 SQVTM, CDR2 ANQGSEA. The CDR3: CSVERSGGGQYF. Here the CDR3 DNA reads TGCAGCGTTGAGCGATCCGGGGGGGGGCAGTACTTC.

The V gene is TRBV20-1, the J gene TRBJ1-6; 7 bases align to TRBD1. V lost 5 bases, J lost 7 bases, and 8 bases stayed unmatched. Germline CDR1 DFQATT, CDR2 SNEGSKA (reference sequence). The CDR3 consists of 14 residues. In DNA, the CDR3 is TGCAGTGCTCGACCGGGACAGCTAAATTCACCCCTCCACTTT. This codes for CSARPGQLNSPLHF.

This clonotype was counted only a few times. As DNA, the CDR3 is TGTGCCAGCAGAACCGGGACAGTGAACTACGAGCAGTACTTC. Its protein is CASRTGTVNYEQYF. V usage is TRBV5-6 and J usage is TRBJ2-7; TRBD1 matches 7 bases. Trimming removed 5 bases from V and 3 bases from J; junction bases left unmatched: 8. This CDR3 has 14 amino acids. Germline V gene sequence: CDR1 SGHDT, CDR2 YYEEEE.

This clonotype was recorded a few times. The CDR3 sequence: CSARSGVRDYGYTF. CDR3 bases: TGCAGTGCTAGATCAGGGGTACGTGACTATGGCTACACCTTC. J is TRBJ1-2 and V is TRBV20-1; tentatively, D is TRBD1 (6 bases). The V end was cut by 2 bases, the J end by 3 bases, with 13 bases between. This CDR3 has 14 amino acids. The germline V gene has CDR1 DFQATT and CDR2 SNEGSKA (reference sequence).

This sequence joins TRBV6-6 and TRBJ1-2, with D maybe TRBD1 (5 bases). This CDR3 has 13 amino acids. The germline V gene has CDR1 MNHNY and CDR2 SVGAGI (reference sequence). Trimming shortened V by 3 bases and J by 2 bases, and 7 bases separated the two germline ends. CDR3 sequence (DNA): TGTGCCAGCAGTTATACAGGAAACTATGGCTACACCTTC. The encoded protein is CASSYTGNYGYTF.

This rearrangement joins TRBV5-4 to TRBJ1-3; 8 nucleotides align to TRBD1. The CDR3 has 14 amino acids. Germline-derived CDR1 and CDR2 are SGHNT and YYREEE (reference sequence). V shed 3 bases and J 4 bases; nucleotides not matched to a gene: 3. This CDR3 is CASSSTGVGNTIYF. The CDR3 coding sequence is TGTGCCAGCAGCTCGACAGGGGTAGGAAACACCATATATTTT.

V is TRBV5-1 and J is TRBJ2-6; TRBD2 is a possible D gene (6 bases). The germline V gene encodes CDR1 SGHRS and CDR2 YFSETQ. CDR3 length: 17 residues. V lost 1 base to trimming and J lost 0 bases, with 11 bases between them. The CDR3: CASSLRDLHSGANVLTF. DNA of the CDR3: TGCGCCAGCAGCTTGAGGGACTTACACTCTGGGGCCAACGTCCTGACTTTC.

The chain uses TRBV7-9 and TRBJ2-1, with 13 bases fitting TRBD2. Unmatched junction bases numbered 4, after V lost 4 bases and J lost 7 bases. The CDR3 is 15 residues long. The germline V gene encodes CDR1 SEHNR and CDR2 FQNEAQ (reference sequence). The CDR3 sequence is CASSSTSGGLNEQFF. CDR3 nucleotide sequence: TGTGCCAGCAGCTCGACTAGCGGGGGGTTAAATGAGCAGTTCTTC.

The rearrangement uses TRBV30 and TRBJ2-1; TRBD2 matches 8 bases. The germline CDR1 and CDR2 sequences are GTSNPN and SVGIG (reference sequence). The junction had 10 bases not matched to a gene; V was cut back by 7 bases and J by 8 bases. This CDR3 contains 13 residues. The CDR3 sequence is CASRGAPGYEQFF. The CDR3 DNA sequence: TGTGCCTCGCGGGGGGCCCCCGGTTATGAGCAGTTCTTC.

This clonotype showed up just a few times. For the CDR3, the DNA is TGTGCCATCAGTGAGTCGAGGGTGGCGTACGAGCAGTACTTC. Translated, it gives CAISESRVAYEQYF. This sequence joins TRBV10-3 and TRBJ2-7; a weak D match, TRBD2 (5 bases). This CDR3 has 14 amino acids. CDR1 and CDR2 (germline): ENHRY, SYGVKD. V shed 0 bases and J shed 4 bases, with 10 bases lying between them.

This clonotype was observed a handful of times. This sequence joins TRBV20-1 and TRBJ2-1; D remains unclear. The CDR3 runs 17 residues. Trimming removed 0 bases at V and 8 bases at J, with 23 bases between. Germline assignment: CDR1 DFQATT and CDR2 SNEGSKA (reference sequence). The CDR3 nucleotides are TGCAGTGCTAGAGATGTGAGGTTTAGGCAGGTTCTCGATGAGCAGTTCTTC. Translated: CSARDVRFRQVLDEQFF.

This clonotype was found a few times. This chain connects TRBV12-3 or TRBV12-4 to TRBJ1-5; D gene unclear. The CDR3 loop spans 15 amino acids. V was pared by 7 bases and J by 2 bases, with 15 bases between. In DNA form, the CDR3 reads TGTGCCAGCACCCTGGCCGGGGTGGGCAATCAGCCCCAGCATTTT. It is translated as CASTLAGVGNQPQHF.

This clonotype was picked up many times. The CDR3 sequence: CASSSPGQGTYEQYF. The CDR3 DNA sequence: TGTGCCAGCAGTTCCCCGGGACAGGGGACCTACGAGCAGTACTTC. This chain joins TRBV28 and TRBJ2-7, with 10 positions matching TRBD1. V shed 4 bases and J 2 bases; nucleotides not matched to a gene: 5. Germline lookup yields CDR1 MDHEN and CDR2 SYDVKM. The CDR3 extends over 15 amino acids. Drawing the rest from reference TRBV28 and TRBJ2-7, the complete variable domain is DVKVTQSSRYLVKRTGEKVFLECVQDMDHENMFWYRQDPGLGLRLIYFSYDVKMKEKGDIPEGYSVSREKKERFSLILESASTNQTSMYLCASSSPGQGTYEQYFGPGTRLTVT.

The CDR3 here is CASSQYRDSNQPQHF. Here the CDR3 DNA reads TGTGCCAGCAGCCAATACAGGGATAGCAATCAGCCCCAGCATTTT. V is TRBV4-2 and J is TRBJ1-5; TRBD1 might be the D (6 bases). Germline CDR1 LGHNA, CDR2 YNFKEQ. Trimming took off 2 bases at V and 0 bases at J, with 8 bases between the two ends. This CDR3 is 15 amino acids long.

Only a few counts were recorded for this clonotype. It may be a read error: a sequence one base away is much more abundant. J is TRBJ2-3 and V is TRBV20-1; the D is unclear. Deletions cut 4 bases from V and 2 bases from J, with 1 base between. Germline V CDR1 and CDR2: DFQATT, SNEGSKA (reference sequence). The CDR3 has 10 amino acids. CDR3 bases: TGCAGTGCTATCACAGATACGCAGTATTTT. It translates to CSAITDTQYF.

This clonotype has more than one count but fewer than ten. The V gene is TRBV9, the J gene TRBJ2-2; 7 bases agree with TRBD2. The CDR3 has 16 residues. Per germline, CDR1 SGDLS and CDR2 YYNGEE. The V gene end was trimmed by 0 bases and the J gene end by 1 base; junction bases not matched to a gene: 3. CDR3: CASSVAGGVNTGELFF. CDR3 bases: TGTGCCAGCAGCGTAGCGGGGGGTGTGAACACCGGGGAGCTGTTTTTT. The complete variable domain, with remaining parts taken from reference TRBV9 and TRBJ2-2, reads DSGVTQTPKHLITATGQRVTLRCSPRSGDLSVYWYQQSLDQGLQFLIQYYNGEERAKGNILERFSAQQFPDLHSELNLSSLELGDSALYFCASSVAGGVNTGELFFGEGSRLTVL.

This chain links TRBV12-3 or TRBV12-4 with TRBJ2-5; no clear D gene. The CDR3 contains 14 residues. Trimming cost V 3 bases and J 5 bases, with 13 bases left between them. In DNA, the CDR3 is TGTGCCAGCAGTTTCCATCGGGCGTCCGAGACCCAGTACTTC. This encodes CASSFHRASETQYF.

This sequence joins TRBV7-2 and TRBJ2-7; 8 nucleotides line up with TRBD2. The V gene end was trimmed by 5 bases and the J gene end by 2 bases; junction bases not matched to a gene: 8. The CDR3 totals 15 residues. CDR1 is SGHTA, CDR2 FQGNSA, per germline. As DNA, the CDR3 is TGTGCCAGCAGCCTTAGCGGGGACCACGCCTACGAGCAGTACTTC. Protein sequence: CASSLSGDHAYEQYF. Looking up the rest from reference TRBV7-2 and TRBJ2-7 gives the full variable domain: GAGVSQSPSNKVTEKGKDVELRCDPISGHTALYWYRQSLGQGLEFLIYFQGNSAPDKSGLPSDRFSAERTGGSVSTLTIQRTQQEDSAVYLCASSLSGDHAYEQYFGPGTRLTVT.

This clonotype was seen only a few times. The V and J genes are TRBV10-3 and TRBJ1-2; D uncertain. V was clipped by 4 bases and J by 7 bases, with 22 bases between them. Germline values: CDR1 ENHRY, CDR2 SYGVKD. The length of the CDR3 is 16 residues. The CDR3 is CAISVTLATLASGYTF. For the CDR3, the DNA is TGTGCCATCAGTGTAACACTAGCGACATTGGCCTCTGGCTACACCTTC.

The rearrangement joins TRBV5-1 to TRBJ2-3; TRBD2 matches at 10 bases. The CDR3 runs to 16 residues. J was trimmed by 2 bases and V by 0 bases; bases with no gene match: 3. Germline CDR1 and CDR2: SGHRS and YFSETQ. CDR3 in amino acids: CASSLETSGVTDTQYF. For the CDR3, the DNA is TGCGCCAGCAGCTTGGAAACTAGCGGGGTCACAGATACGCAGTATTTT.

The genes are TRBV7-9 and TRBJ2-4; D is undetermined. The CDR3 has 16 amino acids. V was shortened by 2 bases and J by 7 bases, with 18 bases between the two germline ends. Germline V gene lookup returns CDR1 SEHNR and CDR2 FQNEAQ (reference sequence). Here the CDR3 reads CASSLSIDLTGNIQYF. The CDR3 DNA is TGTGCCAGCAGCTTAAGTATCGACCTCACCGGGAACATTCAGTACTTC.

The CDR3 reads CSAYRTSYNEQFF. In DNA form, the CDR3 reads TGCAGTGCTTACCGGACTTCCTACAATGAGCAGTTCTTC. The chain links TRBV20-1 to TRBJ2-1; weak D call: TRBD2 (5 bases). The germline V and J ends were trimmed by 5 bases and 1 base, with 9 bases remaining between them. The germline V gene has CDR1 DFQATT and CDR2 SNEGSKA (reference sequence). CDR3 size: 13 residues.

This chain connects TRBV15 to TRBJ2-2; D may match TRBD1 or TRBD2 (5 bases each). Germline CDR1 is LNHNV and CDR2 is YYDKDF (reference sequence). This CDR3 region has 14 residues. Trimming shortened V by 1 base and J by 6 bases, and 9 bases separated the two germline ends. This CDR3 reads CATSRVVGAGELFF. The CDR3 nucleotides read TGTGCCACCAGCAGAGTCGTGGGGGCCGGGGAGCTGTTTTTT.

The chain links TRBV7-6 to TRBJ2-3; 11 bases are shared with TRBD1. The CDR3 totals 18 residues. Germline CDR1 reads SGHVS; CDR2 reads FNYEAQ. V shed 3 bases, J shed 3 bases, and the junction held 11 bases outside the gene matches. CDR3 bases: TGTGCCAGCAGCTTTTCACCTCCGGGACAGGGGGAGACAGATACGCAGTATTTT. Its translation is CASSFSPPGQGETDTQYF.

This clonotype showed up just a few times. This rearrangement joins TRBV5-1 to TRBJ1-1; D uncertain. Germline CDR1 is SGHRS and CDR2 is YFSETQ. Deletions cut 5 bases from V and 8 bases from J, with 10 bases between. This CDR3 is built from 11 residues. CDR3 sequence reads: CASRRGDEAFF. The CDR3 nucleotides read TGCGCCAGCAGGCGGGGAGACGAAGCTTTCTTT.